The text below deals with one TCR beta chain. What it recognizes is unknown. The entry originates in a study of cytomegalovirus exposure and HLA in healthy donors. A multiplex PCR was run with 60 Vbeta primers and 13 Jbeta primers. Data came from immunoSEQ multiplex PCR; TCRdb stores just in-frame clones and leaves some out. The sample lists roughly 140,000 clones, approximately 78% occurring once. Study observations and caveats: Per a prior analysis, the majority of TCR beta V segments were productive roughly 90% or roughly 30% of the time.

Healthy individuals who donated bone marrow served as the donors. The sample was PBMCs. The clonotype originates from a woman under 30 in good health and CMV-seropositive.

CDR3 protein: CASSPTDRSNTEAFF. The CDR3 DNA reads TGTGCCAGCAGCCCAACTGACAGGTCGAACACTGAAGCTTTCTTT. V gene TRBV5-6 combines with J gene TRBJ1-1, with a possible D match to TRBD1 (6 bases). V lost 4 bases and J lost 1, with 14 bases in between. CDR3 length: 15 amino acids. In germline, CDR1 is SGHDT, CDR2 YYEEEE. The full variable domain, rest sourced from reference TRBV5-6 and TRBJ1-1, is DAGVTQSPTHLIKTRGQQVTLRCSPKSGHDTVSWYQQALGQGPQFIFQYYEEEERQRGNFPDRFSGHQFPNYSSELNVNALLLGDSALYLCASSPTDRSNTEAFFGQGTRLTVV.